Given below is one TCR beta chain in context. This clone was picked up one time. This receptor's antigen is unknown. Per-base qualities were not stored, and no clone one base away is much larger. TCRbeta CDR3 regions were amplified from genomic DNA by means of the immunoSEQ Assay, a bias-controlled multiplex PCR. For the original study's pipeline: Within the assay, amplification of reference gene primers was used to estimate how many nucleated cells each sample contained. To quantify the absolute abundance of each unique TCRbeta CDR3 rearrangement, sequence reads were collapsed and filtered. For each sample, productive Simpson clonality was calculated as the square root of Simpson's diversity index over productive rearrangements. What TCRdb holds here is the immuneACCESS table cut down to in-frame rearrangements. Part of the clones is not present; checked against another copy, under half of the missing clones reflect an unresolved V gene, and the others are unexplained. Clone size and V and J calls were adopted from that table, with D and trimming inferred from the DNA. In all, the sample holds roughly 68,000 clones, and 90% of those were seen once. Under 0.6% of the sample is held by the ten biggest clonotypes.

From its cysteine to its phenylalanine, the CDR3 spans 11 amino acids. Only CDR3 DNA is held: 33 bases, read in frame from base 1. V drops 5 bases and J drops 5 bases, leaving 9 bases in between. In the germline V gene (reference sequence), CDR1 corresponds to DFQATT and CDR2 to SNEGSKA. These data come from a study of blood T cell repertoires in COVID-19 (TCRdb year 2020). Regarding the study in general: Samples covering the acute and convalescent phases of COVID-19 were provided by collaborators in the United States, Italy and Spain. Nearly every sample came with metadata listing a de-identified subject ID, COVID-19 status, age in years and sex. The material from the prospective study consisted of cDNA or gDNA derived from T cells, B-cell-depleted T cells, or PBMCs. Deeply sampled blood TCRbeta repertoires from subjects exposed to, actively infected with, or recovered from COVID-19 were included in the dataset. The repertoires were released in a freely available public database meant as a resource for research on the immune response to SARS-CoV-2. Where HLA class I and class II types were available, the types were taken from metadata supplied by the sample provider, not from assay-based typing. The samples were drawn from two sources: the first 160 participants of the ongoing ImmuneRACE study, and 1,254 subjects contributed by 6 global collaborators.

In Seattle, one collaborating source enrolled patients while the infection was active and tracked those patients longitudinally over the course of disease. Each collaborating institution followed its own protocols to collect whole blood in K2EDTA tubes. For TCRbeta analysis, collaborator samples were shipped as frozen whole blood, as isolated PBMCs, or as DNA extracted from either sample type. The investigation overall reported the following: The amount of clinical and demographic metadata varied by source and participant and was provided uncurated.

The clonotype comes from a man aged 50-59 years with COVID-19, enrolled during active disease. Specimen: peripheral blood. The rearranged chain carries TRBV20-1 and TRBJ1-2; the D segment could be TRBD1, given 5 matching bases. The CDR3 here reads CSAYDSYGYTF. The DNA sequence follows: TGCAGTGCTTACGACAGTTATGGCTACACCTTC.